This is a list of T cell receptor beta chains from one sample in a study. MiXCR, applied by TCRdb to the RT-PCR reads, yields one record per CDR3 protein. The sample includes more than 550,000 distinct CDR3 sequences, 11% to 15% of them seen just once. Sequencing input: memory CD4+ T cells from blood. These receptors all stem from a female donor in good health, serving as a healthy control. The CDR3 runs from the conserved cysteine through the conserved F or W. D genes are given only for firm matches. Expanded clones get a size class; other rows say once, few or many, or leave the size out.

clone_size: many; d_call: TRBD1; v_call: TRBV12-3/TRBV12-4; j_call: TRBJ2-5; cdr3_nt: TGTGCCAGCAGGTCAACACAGGGGTTGGAGACCCAGTACTTC; cdr3_aa: CASRSTQGLETQYF
clone_size: few; d_call: .; v_call: TRBV6-1; j_call: TRBJ2-1; cdr3_nt: TGTGCCAGCAGTGATATCCCCCTCAGGGAGCAGTTCTTC; cdr3_aa: CASSDIPLREQFF
clone_size: many; d_call: .; v_call: TRBV24-1; j_call: TRBJ2-2; cdr3_nt: TGTGCCACCAGTGATCCACCGGGACGCGCGAGCACCGGGGAGCTGTTTTTT; cdr3_aa: CATSDPPGRASTGELFF
clone_size: .; d_call: .; v_call: TRBV12-3/TRBV12-4; j_call: TRBJ1-2; cdr3_nt: TGTGCCAGCAGTAACGGTATACAAAACTATGGCTACACCTTC; cdr3_aa: CASSNGIQNYGYTF
clone_size: few; d_call: .; v_call: TRBV14; j_call: TRBJ2-1; cdr3_nt: TGTGCCAGCAGCCGCAGGGGCGGTTACAATGAGCAGTTCTTC; cdr3_aa: CASSRRGGYNEQFF
clone_size: .; d_call: .; v_call: TRBV24-1; j_call: TRBJ2-3; cdr3_nt: TGTGCCACCAGGAATACTGGAGGGGGCACAGATACGCAGTATTTT; cdr3_aa: CATRNTGGGTDTQYF
clone_size: .; d_call: .; v_call: TRBV6-5; j_call: TRBJ2-6; cdr3_nt: TGTGCCAGCAGTCGGGGAGGAGGGGCCAACGTCCTGACTTTC; cdr3_aa: CASSRGGGANVLTF
clone_size: many; d_call: .; v_call: TRBV15; j_call: TRBJ2-1; cdr3_nt: TGTGCCACCAGCAGAGGATTCGAATCTGAGCAGTTCTTC; cdr3_aa: CATSRGFESEQFF
clone_size: few; d_call: .; v_call: TRBV28; j_call: TRBJ2-7; cdr3_nt: TGTGCCAGCAGTCTGAGCGGACTACCATACGAGCAGTACTTC; cdr3_aa: CASSLSGLPYEQYF
clone_size: .; d_call: .; v_call: TRBV20-1; j_call: TRBJ2-3; cdr3_nt: TGCAGTGCTAGTAGCCTCGGGAAGACGTTAGATACGCAGTATTTT; cdr3_aa: CSASSLGKTLDTQYF
clone_size: many; d_call: TRBD1; v_call: TRBV7-2; j_call: TRBJ2-5; cdr3_nt: TGTGCCAGCAGCTCCTACGGCGGGACAGGGGGGACCCAGTACTTC; cdr3_aa: CASSSYGGTGGTQYF
clone_size: few; d_call: TRBD1; v_call: TRBV6-1; j_call: TRBJ2-5; cdr3_nt: TGTGCCAGCAGTGAGGGACAGGGTTCCCAAGAGACCCAGTACTTC; cdr3_aa: CASSEGQGSQETQYF
clone_size: .; d_call: .; v_call: TRBV20-1; j_call: TRBJ2-5; cdr3_nt: TGCAGTGCAGAACCCCAGGGGTACGAGACCCAGTACTTC; cdr3_aa: CSAEPQGYETQYF
clone_size: many; d_call: .; v_call: TRBV7-2; j_call: TRBJ2-1; cdr3_nt: TGTGCCAGCAGCCACAGAGGGGACGGCGAGGGGTCCTACAATGAGCAGTTCTTC; cdr3_aa: CASSHRGDGEGSYNEQFF
clone_size: once; d_call: .; v_call: TRBV11-2; j_call: TRBJ1-5; cdr3_nt: TGTGCCAGCAGCTTAGGAAGGGGTGGTCAGCCCCAGCATTTT; cdr3_aa: CASSLGRGGQPQHF
clone_size: .; d_call: TRBD2; v_call: TRBV20-1; j_call: TRBJ2-5; cdr3_nt: TGCAGTGCTTCCCCACCGGGACTAGCGGGGGCAGTGGAGACCCAGTACTTC; cdr3_aa: CSASPPGLAGAVETQYF
clone_size: .; d_call: .; v_call: TRBV6-5; j_call: TRBJ2-3; cdr3_nt: TGTGCCAGCAGCTCCCCGACTAGTACTGGCACAGATACGCAGTATTTT; cdr3_aa: CASSSPTSTGTDTQYF
clone_size: few; d_call: TRBD1; v_call: TRBV11-2; j_call: TRBJ1-4; cdr3_nt: TGTGCCAGCAGCGCGGCAAGGGGGCGTGTCGGTCTCGGAAAACTGTTTTTT; cdr3_aa: CASSAARGRVGLGKLFF
clone_size: .; d_call: .; v_call: TRBV21-1; j_call: TRBJ1-1; cdr3_nt: TGTGCCAGCAGCAATCGGGCAGGGCAGGTCACTGAAGCTTTCTTT; cdr3_aa: CASSNRAGQVTEAFF
clone_size: .; d_call: .; v_call: TRBV6-5; j_call: TRBJ1-5; cdr3_nt: TGTGCCAGCAGTCCTGGCGGGGCCGAGAGGGCCCAGCATTTT; cdr3_aa: CASSPGGAERAQHF
clone_size: many; d_call: .; v_call: TRBV29-1; j_call: TRBJ2-1; cdr3_nt: TGCAGCGTTGTGGTGTTAATCTACAATGAGCAGTTCTTC; cdr3_aa: CSVVVLIYNEQFF
clone_size: many; d_call: TRBD1; v_call: TRBV12-3/TRBV12-4; j_call: TRBJ1-2; cdr3_nt: TGTGCCAGCAGTAGTGGACAGGGTCTAGATGGCTACACCTTC; cdr3_aa: CASSSGQGLDGYTF
clone_size: few; d_call: TRBD1; v_call: TRBV6-2/TRBV6-3; j_call: TRBJ2-1; cdr3_nt: TGTGCCAGCAGTTATTTAAAGGGGGCGGTGAATGAGCAGTTCTTC; cdr3_aa: CASSYLKGAVNEQFF